The 20 T cell receptor beta chains below all came from one sample that was sequenced in a study of T cells after yellow fever vaccination. TCRdb reprocessed the 5' RACE reads with MiXCR, giving one entry per CDR3 protein. The sample carries about 580,000 distinct CDR3 sequences, about 17% recorded once. Material: PBMCs, obtained 5 days after the first yellow fever vaccination. The receptors derive from a man younger than 35 who received the YFV17D yellow fever vaccine.

V gene TRBV23-1 combines with J gene TRBJ2-3; 8 nucleotides match TRBD1. TRBV23-1 is classed as an ORF, of uncertain function. With V trimmed by 2 bases and J by 2 bases, 21 bases remained unmatched. The CDR3 has 21 amino acids. CDR3 sequence (DNA): TGCGCCAGCAGTCAAGCTCAACCCCCAAGAAGAGGACAGGGAGCCACAGATACGCAGTATTTT. This sequence encodes CASSQAQPPRRGQGATDTQYF.

This clonotype has only a few counts. This chain joins TRBV3-1 and TRBJ1-3; D unclear. There are 13 residues in the CDR3. Germline CDR1 and CDR2: LGHDT and YNNKEL (reference sequence). V was cut by 8 bases and J by 0 bases, with 8 bases left in between. CDR3 protein: CASRVSSGNTIYF. The CDR3 coding sequence is TGTGCCAGCCGCGTGAGCTCTGGAAACACCATATATTTT. Drawing the rest from reference TRBV3-1 and TRBJ1-3, the complete variable domain is DTAVSQTPKYLVTQMGNDKSIKCEQNLGHDTMYWYKQDSKKFLKIMFSYNNKELIINETVPNRFSPKSPDKAHLNLHINSLELGDSAVYFCASRVSSGNTIYFGEGSWLTVV.

This clonotype has a handful of counts. The rearrangement links TRBV5-1 to TRBJ2-1, with TRBD2 matching over 9 bases. This CDR3 is 15 amino acids long. Germline-derived CDR1 and CDR2 are SGHRS and YFSETQ. Trimming removed 0 bases from V and 7 bases from J; junction bases left unmatched: 5. In DNA, the CDR3 is TGCGCCAGCAGCTTGGATGCGGGGGGGGTAAATGAGCAGTTCTTC. Translated, it gives CASSLDAGGVNEQFF.

This clonotype was seen a handful of times. The gene calls are TRBV6-2 or TRBV6-3 and TRBJ2-3; 13 bases line up with TRBD2. CDR1 and CDR2 (germline): MNHEY, SVGEGT. The CDR3 is 17 residues long. V dropped 0 bases and J dropped 6; count of bases not matched to a gene: 6. Written as DNA, the CDR3 is TGTGCCAGCAGTTACTCTATGGGACTAGCGGGGACCGATACGCAGTATTTT. Translating it yields CASSYSMGLAGTDTQYF.

The V call is TRBV3-1, the J call TRBJ2-7; D is perhaps TRBD2 (5 bases). The germline V and J ends were trimmed by 1 base and 7 bases, with 8 bases remaining between them. Germline V CDR1 and CDR2: LGHDT, YNNKEL (reference sequence). This CDR3 region has 12 residues. In DNA form, the CDR3 reads TGTGCCAGCAGCCAAGGTTCGGGGGAGCAGTACTTC. As protein: CASSQGSGEQYF.

The chain links TRBV28 to TRBJ1-5; D ambiguous. The CDR3 contains 11 residues. Looked up from germline, CDR1 is MDHEN and CDR2 is SYDVKM. The germline V and J ends were trimmed by 4 bases and 6 bases, with 4 bases remaining between them. The CDR3 sequence: CASSSIQPQHF. In DNA, the CDR3 is TGTGCCAGCAGTTCAATTCAGCCCCAGCATTTT.

The V call is TRBV6-5, the J call TRBJ1-1; D perhaps matches TRBD1 (5 bases). The CDR3 length is 15 residues. The V gene lost 0 bases and the J gene lost 3 bases, with 11 bases spanning the gap. Germline-derived CDR1 and CDR2 are MNHEY and SVGAGI. CDR3 DNA: TGTGCCAGCAGTTACTCATTCAGGGTGGACACTGAAGCTTTCTTT. The encoded protein is CASSYSFRVDTEAFF.

The chain uses TRBV4-2 and TRBJ2-1, with TRBD2 matching over 16 bases. Germline-derived CDR1 and CDR2 are LGHNA and YNFKEQ. After removal of 3 bases from V and 8 bases from J, the junction contained 4 bases not matched to a gene. The CDR3 is 16 residues long. This CDR3 is CASSHQGLAGGHEQFF. As DNA, the CDR3 is TGTGCCAGCAGCCACCAGGGACTAGCGGGGGGGCATGAGCAGTTCTTC.

The chain uses TRBV4-3 and TRBJ2-3; D is undetermined. Trimming took 8 bases from V and 6 from J, leaving 21 bases between them. Germline CDR1 reads LGHNA; CDR2 reads YSLEER. This CDR3 is built from 15 residues. The CDR3 protein is CASGVDLDSIDTQYF. Here the CDR3 DNA reads TGCGCCAGCGGGGTAGACCTGGATTCGATTGATACGCAGTATTTT.

V and J are TRBV7-2 and TRBJ1-5, with D perhaps TRBD1 (5 bases). Germline V lookup: CDR1 SGHTA, CDR2 FQGNSA. This CDR3 contains 15 residues. V was pared by 3 bases and J by 7 bases, with 16 bases between. The CDR3: CASSLYIQGKQPQHF. In nucleotides, the CDR3 is TGTGCCAGCAGCTTGTACATCCAGGGAAAACAGCCCCAGCATTTT.

The rearrangement uses TRBV7-6 and TRBJ2-1; 7 bases match TRBD2. Germline CDR1 SGHVS, CDR2 FNYEAQ. Germline trimming cut 5 bases from V and 9 bases from J; bases unmatched to any gene: 13. This CDR3 is 15 amino acids long. CDR3 coding DNA: TGTGCCAGCAGCCCATCGGGGGGACCGCGCGCTGAGCAGTTCTTC. This codes for CASSPSGGPRAEQFF.

The sample holds a few counts of this clonotype. CDR3 sequence: CASREQGRGNTIYF. The CDR3 DNA reads TGTGCCAGCAGGGAGCAGGGCCGTGGAAACACCATATATTTT. This chain uses TRBV7-9 with TRBJ1-3; weak D call: TRBD1 (5 bases). The CDR3 extends over 14 amino acids. Germline values: CDR1 SEHNR, CDR2 FQNEAQ (reference sequence). V was shortened by 6 bases and J by 3 bases, with 12 bases between the two germline ends.

J is TRBJ2-2 and V is TRBV6-1; 8 bases map to TRBD2. Germline loops: CDR1 MNHNS, CDR2 SASEGT. The CDR3 is made up of 16 amino acids. V shed 6 bases and J 7 bases; nucleotides not matched to a gene: 13. CDR3 sequence: CASSPDLAGGLGELFF. The CDR3 DNA reads as TGTGCCAGCAGCCCCGATTTGGCGGGGGGCCTCGGGGAGCTGTTTTTT.

The genes are TRBV10-2 and TRBJ2-7; D possibly corresponds to TRBD2 (5 bases). The V gene lost 4 bases and the J gene lost 2 bases, with 12 bases spanning the gap. Germline loops: CDR1 WSHSY, CDR2 SAAADI. The CDR3 spans 14 residues. The CDR3 coding sequence is TGCGCCAGCAGTGTACCCGGGAACGCCTACGAGCAGTACTTC. This sequence encodes CASSVPGNAYEQYF.

This clonotype was recorded a few times. The chain couples TRBV28 to TRBJ2-7, with 9 bases lining up with TRBD1. Unmatched junction bases numbered 6, after V lost 5 bases and J lost 1 base. Per the germline V gene, CDR1 is MDHEN and CDR2 is SYDVKM. The CDR3 has 15 amino acids. The CDR3: CASSPGTGWSYEQYV. The CDR3 nucleotides are TGTGCCAGCAGTCCCGGGACAGGGTGGTCCTACGAGCAGTACGTC.

This clonotype has more than one count but fewer than ten. V usage is TRBV6-1 and J usage is TRBJ2-1; TRBD2 matches at 7 bases. Per the germline V gene, CDR1 is MNHNS and CDR2 is SASEGT. The CDR3 is 16 amino acids. With V trimmed by 4 bases and J by 3 bases, 9 bases remained unmatched. Here the CDR3 reads CASSAESSGFYNEQFF. The CDR3 bases are TGTGCCAGCAGTGCCGAGAGTAGCGGGTTCTACAATGAGCAGTTCTTC.

This clonotype was detected a few times. V gene TRBV12-3 or TRBV12-4 combines with J gene TRBJ1-5; D gene uncertain. V was shortened by 8 bases and J by 7 bases, with 18 bases between the two germline ends. This CDR3 comprises 14 residues. The CDR3: CASVRSGSGQPQHF. The CDR3, as DNA: TGTGCCAGCGTGCGGTCCGGGTCCGGACAGCCCCAGCATTTT.

The table lists this clonotype with a few counts. The CDR3 DNA follows: TGTGCCAGCAGTTTAGACGGACCGCCCTACGAGCAGTACTTC. Protein product: CASSLDGPPYEQYF. V is TRBV27 and J is TRBJ2-7; D is ambiguous. Trimming shortened V by 2 bases and J by 2 bases, and 10 bases separated the two germline ends. The CDR3 has 14 amino acids. Germline V gene lookup returns CDR1 MNHEY and CDR2 SMNVEV (reference sequence).

This sequence joins TRBV5-6 and TRBJ1-4, with D unresolved. CDR1 SGHDT and CDR2 YYEEEE come from the germline V gene. The CDR3 extends over 13 amino acids. V was clipped by 6 bases and J by 7 bases, with 13 bases between them. CDR3 bases: TGTGCCAGCACCTCAGACCGGGGTGAAAAACTGTTTTTT. This sequence encodes CASTSDRGEKLFF.

The chain employs TRBV6-5 and TRBJ1-2; D gene ambiguous. The CDR3 loop spans 16 amino acids. Trimming left V 2 bases short and J 0 bases short, with 13 bases between. CDR1 MNHEY and CDR2 SVGAGI come from the germline V gene. CDR3 nucleotides: TGTGCCAGCAGTTACGTGGAGTCCTCCACTAACTATGGCTACACCTTC. Amino acid sequence: CASSYVESSTNYGYTF.